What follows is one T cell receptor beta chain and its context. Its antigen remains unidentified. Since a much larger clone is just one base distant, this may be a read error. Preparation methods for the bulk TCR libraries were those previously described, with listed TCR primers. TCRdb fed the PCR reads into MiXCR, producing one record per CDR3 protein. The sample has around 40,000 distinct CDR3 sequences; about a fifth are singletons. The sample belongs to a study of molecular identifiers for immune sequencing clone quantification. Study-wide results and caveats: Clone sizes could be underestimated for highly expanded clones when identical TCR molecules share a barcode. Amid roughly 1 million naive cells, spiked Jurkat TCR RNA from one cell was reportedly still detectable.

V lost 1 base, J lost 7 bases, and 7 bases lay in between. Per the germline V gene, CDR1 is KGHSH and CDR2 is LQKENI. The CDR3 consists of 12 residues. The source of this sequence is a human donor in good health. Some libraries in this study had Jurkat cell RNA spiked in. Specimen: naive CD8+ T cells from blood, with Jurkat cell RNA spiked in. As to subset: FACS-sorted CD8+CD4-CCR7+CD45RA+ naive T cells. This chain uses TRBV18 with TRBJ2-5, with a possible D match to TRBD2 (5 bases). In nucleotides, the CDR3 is TGTGCCAGCTCACCACTGGAGGTGACCCAGTACTTC. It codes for CASSPLEVTQYF.